This entry concerns a single T cell receptor beta chain. Its specificity is unknown. The data were obtained in a study of cytomegalovirus exposure and HLA in healthy donors. Germline V gene sequence: CDR1 LGHNA, CDR2 YNFKEQ. The length of the CDR3 is 20 residues. Between the trimmed V and J ends, which lost 0 bases and 1 base, there was a span of 19 bases. General observations from the study: Roughly uniform depth of sequencing across donors was assumed in presence/absence analyses. A later analysis, which compared TCR beta chains of equal frequency, found the HLA-associated ones more clonally expanded.

The donors, nominally healthy at sampling, likely had unrecorded immune exposures. Primers: 60 Vbeta forward and 13 Jbeta reverse. Libraries were prepared by immunoSEQ multiplex PCR; TCRdb keeps only in-frame clonotypes and omits some of them. The data show 100,000 to 150,000 clones, 75% to 80% seen once. The chain couples TRBV4-2 to TRBJ2-6, with a weak D call TRBD2 (6 bases). Input material: PBMCs. This clonotype was sampled from a middle-aged man in good health and CMV-seronegative. In nucleotides, the CDR3 is TGTGCCAGCAGCCAAGATCTGGCTATGGGGGGTGCATCTGGGGCCAACGTCCTGACTTTC. Protein product: CASSQDLAMGGASGANVLTF.